The rows below give T cell receptor beta chains drawn from one sample of a study of T cell repertoires in cytomegalovirus infection. MiXCR, run by TCRdb on the reads, gives a single entry per CDR3 protein. Here the sample spans hundreds of thousands of distinct CDR3 sequences, 24% being singletons. Sequencing was done on a sample of CD8+ T cells from PBMCs. All receptors derive from a human donor in good health (CMV status not recorded). Some clones in this sample may be carry-over from other donors' samples. Both conserved end residues are part of each CDR3. A D gene is named only where the DNA matches it firmly. Clone size appears in some rows only: once, few, many, or a class for an expanded clone.

16,TRBJ2-5,TRBD1,few,TRBV12-3/TRBV12-4,CASSTPAGQGEETQYF,TGTGCCAGCAGTACTCCGGCGGGACAGGGCGAAGAGACCCAGTACTTC
16,TRBJ1-1,.,many,TRBV4-3,CASSHPTSGGRTEAFF,TGCGCCAGCAGCCACCCTACTTCGGGGGGGAGAACTGAAGCTTTCTTT
14,TRBJ2-5,.,many,TRBV6-1,CASSEADGTETQYF,TGTGCCAGCAGTGAAGCGGACGGGACGGAGACCCAGTACTTC
16,TRBJ1-6,TRBD1,many,TRBV28,CASWGQGITYNSPLHF,TGTGCCAGCTGGGGACAGGGGATCACCTATAATTCACCCCTCCACTTT
13,TRBJ1-2,.,few,TRBV5-4,CASSSYMDYGYTF,TGTGCCAGCAGCTCGTATATGGACTATGGCTACACCTTC
13,TRBJ1-1,.,many,TRBV7-6,CASSPEINTEAFF,TGTGCCAGCAGCCCAGAGATTAACACTGAAGCTTTCTTT
13,TRBJ2-1,.,many,TRBV7-6,CASSPGPNNEQFF,TGTGCCAGCAGCCCGGGACCAAACAATGAGCAGTTCTTC
14,TRBJ2-5,.,few,TRBV20-1,CSANRALRQETQYF,TGCAGTGCCAACAGGGCCCTTCGACAAGAGACCCAGTACTTC
18,TRBJ1-3,.,many,TRBV7-8,CASSSSRILGTDGNTIYF,TGTGCCAGCAGCTCGAGCCGAATCCTCGGGACCGATGGAAACACCATATATTTT
15,TRBJ1-5,.,many,TRBV28,CASSLRQEVGQPQHF,TGTGCCAGCAGTTTAAGACAGGAGGTCGGACAGCCCCAGCATTTT
17,TRBJ2-3,TRBD1,.,TRBV2,CASSDGTARVSTDTLYF,TGTGCCAGCAGTGACGGGACAGCCCGGGTTAGTACAGATACGCTGTATTTT
15,TRBJ1-2,.,.,TRBV14,CASSQDGGLLDGYTF,TGTGCCAGCAGCCAAGATGGGGGACTCCTGGACGGCTACACCTTC
14,TRBJ1-5,.,.,TRBV7-2,CASSLVLGTDTQHF,TGTGCCAGCAGCTTAGTTTTAGGCACAGATACGCAGCATTTT
14,TRBJ1-3,.,once,TRBV29-1,CSANRLGSGNTIYF,TGCAGCGCTAACAGGCTAGGCTCTGGAAACACCATATATTTT
14,TRBJ1-1,TRBD1,few,TRBV4-2,CASSTGAPATEAFF,TGTGCCAGCAGCACAGGGGCGCCGGCGACTGAAGCTTTCTTT